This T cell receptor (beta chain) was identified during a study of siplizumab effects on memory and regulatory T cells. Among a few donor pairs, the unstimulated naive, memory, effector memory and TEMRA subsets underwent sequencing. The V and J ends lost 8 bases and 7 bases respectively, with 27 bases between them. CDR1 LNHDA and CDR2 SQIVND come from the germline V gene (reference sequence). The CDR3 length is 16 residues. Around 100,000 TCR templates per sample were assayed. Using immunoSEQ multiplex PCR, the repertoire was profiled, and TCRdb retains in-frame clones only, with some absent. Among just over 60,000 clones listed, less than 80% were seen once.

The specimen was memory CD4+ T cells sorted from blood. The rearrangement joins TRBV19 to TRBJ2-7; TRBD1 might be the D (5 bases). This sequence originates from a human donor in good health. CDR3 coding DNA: TGTGCCAGTTCCCAAGGAAGACAGCTCCCTTGGGAAGAGCAGTACTTC. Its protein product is CASSQGRQLPWEEQYF.